This T cell receptor (beta chain) comes out of a study of breast tumors, draining lymph nodes, adjacent tissues. This clonotype was picked up many times. The antigen is unknown. TCRdb fed the multiplex PCR reads into MiXCR, producing one record per CDR3 protein. Of about 130,000 distinct CDR3 sequences listed, around 21% were seen once; the top ten hold around 2.2%. Samples came from axillary lymph nodes draining the breast cancer. V lost 2 bases and J lost 12; bases outside the gene matches: 11. The CDR3 runs to 13 residues. Germline values: CDR1 SGHRS, CDR2 YFSETQ. Study conclusions and caveats: The lymph node origin of tumor T cells was framed as consistent with a hypothesis, not demonstrated. Tumor repertoires ranked between lymph nodes and nontumor tissue in diversity, with V and J gene preferences. Findings are consistent with lymph node origin and intratumoral expansion of most tumor T cells.

The chain employs TRBV5-1 and TRBJ2-7; the match to TRBD1 covers 7 bases. The source of this sequence is a female donor with breast cancer. Some clones in this sample may be carry-over from other donors' samples. The source material was axillary lymph node tissue. The CDR3 DNA sequence: TGCGCCAGCAGCTTTGGGACAGCCTACGAGTGGTACTTC. Its protein product is CASSFGTAYEWYF.